The 24 T cell receptor beta chains reported below all come from one sample, sequenced in a study of T cells in Graves' hyperthyroidism and ophthalmopathy. RNA transcripts gave rise to amplified TCR beta CDR3 regions. First-round RT-PCR targeting the TCR CDR3 was performed with the HTBI primer set. TCRdb called the multiplex PCR reads again in MiXCR, with one record for every CDR3 protein. Of around 300,000 distinct CDR3 sequences listed, less than 30% are singletons. The material sequenced was blood. The receptors stem from a man aged 35 to 55 with Graves' hyperthyroidism that later progressed to Graves' ophthalmopathy.

The V and J genes are TRBV6-2 or TRBV6-3 and TRBJ1-5; TRBD1 matches 7 bases. The ends lost 5 bases at V and 2 bases at J; junction bases unmatched: 6. CDR3 size: 15 residues. Germline V gives CDR1 MNHEY, CDR2 SVGEGT. CDR3 bases: TGTGCCAGCAGTCGACAGGGATCGGGCAATCAGCCCCAGCATTTT. Amino acid sequence: CASSRQGSGNQPQHF.

This clonotype appeared many times. The chain uses TRBV12-3 or TRBV12-4 and TRBJ1-6; D gene unclear. The CDR3 is 12 amino acids. Trimming took off 3 bases at V and 10 bases at J, with 7 bases between the two ends. CDR3 DNA: TGTGCCAGCAGTTTTATATTCTCACCCCTCCACTTT. Its translation is CASSFIFSPLHF.

This clonotype was seen repeatedly, ten times or more. V gene TRBV6-5 combines with J gene TRBJ1-2; D remains unclear. The V end was cut by 2 bases, the J end by 8 bases, with 12 bases between. This CDR3 has 13 amino acids. Germline V CDR1 and CDR2: MNHEY, SVGAGI. The chain's CDR3 is CASSYLTPAGYTF. The CDR3 nucleotides are TGTGCCAGCAGTTACCTCACCCCGGCGGGCTACACCTTC.

There are a few counts of this clonotype. The rearrangement uses TRBV20-1 and TRBJ2-2; TRBD2 agrees at 7 bases. The trim removed 6 bases at V and 5 bases at J, leaving 12 bases unmatched. Germline V lookup: CDR1 DFQATT, CDR2 SNEGSKA (reference sequence). The CDR3 sequence is 15 residues long. The DNA for the CDR3 is TGCAGTGCCCCCTGGGGCGGGAGTGGTACCGGGGAGCTGTTTTTT. Its translation is CSAPWGGSGTGELFF.

This clonotype was picked up many times. The rearrangement uses TRBV9 and TRBJ1-3; weak D call: TRBD1 (6 bases). Germline values: CDR1 SGDLS, CDR2 YYNGEE. CDR3 length: 15 amino acids. Trimming stripped 3 bases from V and 1 base from J, with 11 bases between. The CDR3 reads CASSGGTFSGNTIYF. Written as DNA, the CDR3 is TGTGCCAGCAGCGGAGGGACATTTTCTGGAAACACCATATATTTT. Looking up the rest from reference TRBV9 and TRBJ1-3 gives the full variable domain: DSGVTQTPKHLITATGQRVTLRCSPRSGDLSVYWYQQSLDQGLQFLIQYYNGEERAKGNILERFSAQQFPDLHSELNLSSLELGDSALYFCASSGGTFSGNTIYFGEGSWLTVV.

This clonotype was observed at least ten times. The chain couples TRBV20-1 to TRBJ1-1; tentatively, D is TRBD1 (6 bases). Germline V gene data show CDR1 as DFQATT and CDR2 as SNEGSKA (reference sequence). This CDR3 has 13 residues. Trimming took 2 bases from V and 6 from J, leaving 13 bases between them. CDR3 residues: CSARRGASAEAFF. The CDR3 DNA follows: TGCAGTGCTAGAAGGGGGGCGAGTGCTGAAGCTTTCTTT.

There are many counts of this clonotype. The rearrangement joins TRBV6-5 to TRBJ2-5; D could derive from TRBD1 or TRBD2 (6 bases each). The V and J ends lost 6 bases and 5 bases respectively, with 22 bases between them. Germline CDR1 is MNHEY and CDR2 is SVGAGI. The CDR3 has 16 residues. The chain's CDR3 is CASRGSRGGFQETQYF. CDR3 bases: TGTGCCAGCAGGGGGAGTCGAGGGGGGTTCCAGGAGACCCAGTACTTC.

This clonotype was observed at least ten times. The J gene is TRBJ1-2, the V gene TRBV19; the D gene is possibly TRBD1 (6 bases). CDR3 length equals 18 residues. The V end was cut by 6 bases, the J end by 2 bases, with 25 bases between. The germline gives CDR1 LNHDA, CDR2 SQIVND (reference sequence). CDR3 amino acids: CASRRNARGHVENYGYTF. The CDR3 DNA sequence: TGTGCCAGTAGAAGGAATGCCCGGGGACACGTAGAAAACTATGGCTACACCTTC.

The chain recombines TRBV15 with TRBJ2-7; D not resolved. From germline, CDR1 is LNHNV and CDR2 YYDKDF (reference sequence). The CDR3 contains 14 residues. Trimming cost V 2 bases and J 0 bases, with 8 bases left between them. CDR3 coding DNA: TGTGCCACCAGCAGACCTCCAGGCTCCTACGAGCAGTACTTC. Translated, it gives CATSRPPGSYEQYF.

This clonotype was counted at least ten times. This chain connects TRBV9 to TRBJ2-7; maybe TRBD1 (6 bases). This CDR3 has 12 amino acids. CDR1 SGDLS and CDR2 YYNGEE come from the germline V gene. Trimming removed 7 bases at V and 6 bases at J, with 14 bases between. The CDR3 region is CASGDLRGEQYF. The DNA for the CDR3 is TGTGCCAGCGGAGACCTCAGGGGCGAGCAGTACTTC.

There are many counts of this clonotype. The chain has TRBV28 and TRBJ2-2; TRBD1 aligns across 7 bases. Germline assignment: CDR1 MDHEN and CDR2 SYDVKM. The CDR3 covers 17 residues. Trimming at V came to 6 bases and at J to 5 bases, leaving 15 bases not matched to a gene. CDR3 coding DNA: TGTGCCAGCAGCCTCCCACCTGGGACAGTAAAGACCGGGGAGCTGTTTTTT. It codes for CASSLPPGTVKTGELFF. The variable domain in full, with the rest retrieved from reference TRBV28 and TRBJ2-2, is DVKVTQSSRYLVKRTGEKVFLECVQDMDHENMFWYRQDPGLGLRLIYFSYDVKMKEKGDIPEGYSVSREKKERFSLILESASTNQTSMYLCASSLPPGTVKTGELFFGEGSRLTVL.

The rearrangement joins TRBV19 to TRBJ2-7, with D perhaps matching TRBD2 (6 bases). Trimming took 5 bases from V and 3 from J, leaving 17 bases between them. CDR1 is LNHDA and CDR2 is SQIVND in the germline V gene (reference sequence). This CDR3 contains 15 residues. The CDR3: CASSRKAGEDYEQYF. As DNA, the CDR3 is TGTGCCAGTAGTCGAAAGGCCGGGGAGGACTACGAGCAGTACTTC.

This clonotype was seen many times. V and J are TRBV9 and TRBJ2-5; D possibly matches TRBD1 or TRBD2 (6 bases each). This CDR3 contains 14 residues. Looked up from germline, CDR1 is SGDLS and CDR2 is YYNGEE. V was shortened by 0 bases and J by 4 bases, with 10 bases between the two germline ends. CDR3 sequence: CASSVEGGGETQYF. CDR3 nucleotide sequence: TGTGCCAGCAGCGTAGAGGGGGGTGGAGAGACCCAGTACTTC. Using reference TRBV9 and TRBJ2-5 for the parts outside the CDR3, the full variable domain is DSGVTQTPKHLITATGQRVTLRCSPRSGDLSVYWYQQSLDQGLQFLIQYYNGEERAKGNILERFSAQQFPDLHSELNLSSLELGDSALYFCASSVEGGGETQYFGPGTRLLVL.

This clonotype was seen ten or more times. This sequence joins TRBV28 and TRBJ2-2; D is undetermined. The V gene's germline CDR1 is MDHEN and CDR2 SYDVKM. Trimming took 3 bases from V and 4 from J, leaving 6 bases between them. The CDR3 spans 13 residues. CDR3 coding DNA: TGTGCCAGCAGTTTCTACCCCACCGGGGAGCTGTTTTTT. Amino acids: CASSFYPTGELFF.

Relative to its sample, this clonotype is medium-sized. The V call is TRBV12-3 or TRBV12-4, the J call TRBJ1-2; the D is unclear. The CDR3 spans 13 residues. Trimming took 1 base from V and 8 from J, leaving 11 bases between them. The CDR3 region is CASSLGGHKGYTF. The DNA of the CDR3 is TGTGCCAGCAGTTTAGGAGGGCATAAGGGCTACACCTTC.

This clonotype was counted ten times or more. CDR3 nucleotides: TGTGCCACCAGCAGGGAACCTAAAGAGACCCAGTACTTC. Amino acid sequence: CATSREPKETQYF. The chain joins TRBV15 to TRBJ2-5; D is unclear. CDR1 is LNHNV and CDR2 is YYDKDF in the germline V gene (reference sequence). The CDR3 loop spans 13 amino acids. The V gene lost 3 bases and the J gene lost 3 bases, with 8 bases spanning the gap.

This clonotype was observed many times. The V call is TRBV19, the J call TRBJ1-5; D is undetermined. The CDR3 runs to 13 residues. The V end lost 2 bases, the J end lost 5 bases, and 7 bases lay between the germline ends. Germline V gene sequence: CDR1 LNHDA, CDR2 SQIVND (reference sequence). The CDR3 loop is CASSIKVDQPQHF. As DNA, the CDR3 is TGTGCCAGTAGTATAAAGGTTGATCAGCCCCAGCATTTT.

In this sample, this clonotype turned up many times. This chain connects TRBV12-5 to TRBJ2-7, with 7 positions matching TRBD1. CDR3 size: 13 residues. Germline-derived CDR1 and CDR2 are LGHNT and FRNRAP. V dropped 11 bases and J dropped 6; count of bases not matched to a gene: 13. The DNA for the CDR3 is TGTGCTTCTGTAAGGACAGGAGTGGTCGAGCAGTACTTC. Translating gives CASVRTGVVEQYF.

This clonotype was recorded many times. V is TRBV5-8 and J is TRBJ1-1; 9 positions agree with TRBD1. Germline V gene sequence: CDR1 SGHTS, CDR2 YDEGEE. V shed 5 bases and J 12 bases; nucleotides not matched to a gene: 11. The CDR3 sequence is 13 residues long. Here the CDR3 DNA reads TGTGCCAGCAGTTCGGACAGGGGTTTATCAACTTTCTTT. As protein: CASSSDRGLSTFF.

This clonotype was recorded at least ten times. The V and J genes are TRBV5-1 and TRBJ1-5; tentatively, D is TRBD1 (6 bases). There are 14 residues in the CDR3. Germline CDR1 SGHRS, CDR2 YFSETQ. V gave up 4 bases and J gave up 6 bases, with 14 bases separating them. CDR3 sequence: CASSIAGEGQPQHF. Here the CDR3 DNA reads TGCGCCAGCAGCATTGCAGGGGAAGGTCAGCCCCAGCATTTT.

This clonotype has at least ten counts. Just one base apart from a much larger clone, this may be a read error. The J gene is TRBJ2-4, the V gene TRBV28, with D tentatively TRBD2 (5 bases). The CDR3 length is 14 residues. The germline CDR1 and CDR2 sequences are MDHEN and SYDVKM. Deletions cut 11 bases from V and 0 bases from J, with 14 bases between. CDR3 coding DNA: TGTGCCGGCATAGGAGGTCTAGCCAAAAACATTCAGTACTTC. Protein: CAGIGGLAKNIQYF.

In its sample, this clonotype was seen many times. The V and J genes are TRBV10-3 and TRBJ2-7, with a weak D call TRBD1 (6 bases). The V gene lost 2 bases and the J gene lost 0 bases, with 11 bases spanning the gap. CDR3 length equals 15 residues. CDR1 is ENHRY and CDR2 is SYGVKD in the germline V gene. The CDR3 here is CAISERDTLSYEQYF. In DNA form, the CDR3 reads TGTGCCATCAGTGAGAGGGACACCCTCTCCTACGAGCAGTACTTC.

The table lists this clonotype with many counts. The chain recombines TRBV27 with TRBJ1-1, with D possibly being TRBD1 (5 bases). Trimming shortened V by 8 bases and J by 13 bases, and 23 bases separated the two germline ends. CDR1 and CDR2 from the germline V gene are MNHEY and SMNVEV (reference sequence). The CDR3 length is 13 residues. Written as DNA, the CDR3 is TGTGCCAGCTCGGCGGACGGAGGGGTCCGGGGTTTCTTT. This encodes CASSADGGVRGFF.

This clonotype appeared a single time. The rearrangement joins TRBV6-1 to TRBJ2-5, with 8 bases identical to TRBD2. The CDR3 covers 15 residues. V lost 7 bases to trimming and J lost 5 bases; unmatched junction nucleotides: 12. Germline V lookup: CDR1 MNHNS, CDR2 SASEGT. The DNA of the CDR3 is TGTGCCAGCAAGGACGGGAGGGCCCCAGGGGAGACCCAGTACTTC. It codes for CASKDGRAPGETQYF.